The 2 T cell receptor beta chains listed next were all sequenced from one sample in a study of blood T cell repertoires in COVID-19. The data were produced by immunoSEQ multiplex PCR, yet TCRdb's version contains in-frame clones alone and is incomplete. Of about 430,000 clones in the sample, around 87% are singletons; the top ten hold more than 0.9%. The sequenced material came from PBMCs or T cells enriched from blood (not recorded which). These receptors were collected from a woman under 40 with acute COVID-19.

The rearrangement links TRBV2 to TRBJ2-7, with 8 bases matching TRBD2. Germline V CDR1 and CDR2: SNHLY, FYNNEI. The CDR3 has 14 residues. J lost 3 bases, V lost 6 bases, and 7 bases had no gene match. The DNA of the CDR3 is TGTGCCAGCAGCCGGGGACTAGTCTTCTACGAGCAGTACTTC. Encoded protein: CASSRGLVFYEQYF.

This rearrangement joins TRBV25-1 to TRBJ1-2, with a possible D match to TRBD1 (6 bases). The ends were cut back, 4 bases at V and 3 bases at J, with 15 bases in the middle. The CDR3 extends over 15 amino acids. CDR1 and CDR2 (germline): MGHDK, SYGVNS. CDR3 nucleotides: TGTGCCAGCAGTGCCCCCGGGGCAGGGGACTATGGCTACACCTTC. This gives the protein CASSAPGAGDYGYTF.